This is a list of T cell receptor beta chains from one sample in a study of monozygotic twins with inflammatory bowel disease. TCRdb re-called the 5' RACE reads and gives one entry per CDR3 protein, without DNA. In all, the sample yields about 450,000 distinct CDR3 sequences. The source material was blood. Receptors originate from a human donor with ulcerative colitis or Crohn's disease, or a healthy co-twin of an affected twin (not recorded which). The CDR3 runs from the conserved cysteine through the conserved F or W. Each record gives: CDR3 length, V gene, J gene, CDR3 protein.

>14|TRBV18|TRBJ2-7
CASSPLEGSYEQYF
>15|TRBV29-1|TRBJ2-1
CSVETPGFGYNEQFF
>15|TRBV30|TRBJ1-2
CALTPMTGSTYGYTF
>15|TRBV5-8|TRBJ1-2
CASSLGGRAHYGYTF
>17|TRBV29-1|TRBJ1-4
CSVEDGTRGSTNEKLFF
>12|TRBV10-3|TRBJ2-4
CAISESGYIQYF
>12|TRBV29-1|TRBJ2-5
CSVEGSDGTQYF
>14|TRBV30|TRBJ2-7
CVWKGDGIIYEQYF
>13|TRBV7-2|TRBJ2-5
CASSSIGQETQYF
>17|TRBV6-1|TRBJ2-2
CASILYLGQVNTGELFF
>13|TRBV21-1|TRBJ2-1
CASSNGSGGAEFF
>16|TRBV5-1|TRBJ2-7
CASSLGVVQGTIEQYF
>13|TRBV20-1|TRBJ1-5
CSAPTGPNQPQHF
>15|TRBV6-5|TRBJ1-2
CASSYWGRGPHGYTF
>18|TRBV2|TRBJ2-3
CASSEGLTGLKGTDTQYF
>14|TRBV6-2/TRBV6-3|TRBJ2-7
CASSPRTGTNEQYF
>13|TRBV6-2/TRBV6-3|TRBJ2-1
CASSYQGYNEQFF
>15|TRBV7-2|TRBJ2-7
CASSLNVEQSYEQYF
>15|TRBV5-1|TRBJ2-5
CASSSPRPGQETQYF
>13|TRBV20-1|TRBJ2-1
CSATGTHHNEQFF
>15|TRBV4-2|TRBJ2-5
CASSRAGGFQETQYF
>15|TRBV3-1|TRBJ2-7
CASSQGGGGSYEQYF
>16|TRBV4-2|TRBJ1-5
CASSQAFSGYNQPQHF
>14|TRBV20-1|TRBJ1-5
CSASPGHGHQPQHF
>15|TRBV4-3|TRBJ1-4
CASSQVESGKEKLFF
>14|TRBV20-1|TRBJ2-7
CSAVEPGEPYEQYF
>16|TRBV5-1|TRBJ1-1
CASSLEVQATNTEAFF
>12|TRBV7-2|TRBJ1-2
CASSQTVYGYTF
>16|TRBV7-9|TRBJ2-2
CASSFTGNSDPGELFF
>15|TRBV2|TRBJ2-6
CASRPPDSGANVLTF
>16|TRBV7-2|TRBJ1-5
CASSPSTGLSNQPQHF
>14|TRBV19|TRBJ2-7
CASSLAGKLYEQYF
>12|TRBV2|TRBJ1-2
CARGATNYGYTF
>12|TRBV2|TRBJ2-5
CASRFAGETQYF
>13|TRBV29-1|TRBJ1-1
CSTWTGMDTEAFF
>17|TRBV19|TRBJ1-5
CASGERDRVVLDQPQHF
>15|TRBV7-9|TRBJ2-2
CASSSGNSEAGELFF
>14|TRBV12-3/TRBV12-4|TRBJ2-1
CAAGTGAGYNEQFF
>15|TRBV20-1|TRBJ2-5
CSATEGTNGRETQYF
>16|TRBV7-2|TRBJ1-1
CASSYAPGTLNTEAFF
>11|TRBV30|TRBJ1-4
CAWSIREKLFF
>15|TRBV12-3/TRBV12-4|TRBJ1-5
CASSRQGNSNQPQHF
>17|TRBV7-2|TRBJ2-4
CASSLAGGLLAKNIQYF
>15|TRBV10-3|TRBJ1-1
CAISLNGQGNTEAFF
>17|TRBV11-2|TRBJ1-2
CASSLDRWEAGHYGYTF
>16|TRBV11-2|TRBJ2-1
CASSLTAGFRDNEQFF
>16|TRBV12-3/TRBV12-4|TRBJ2-5
CASSGGILASQETQYF
>15|TRBV9|TRBJ1-2
CASSAGQGVSYGYTF
>16|TRBV4-3|TRBJ2-1
CASSLRLAGEHNEQFF
>15|TRBV28|TRBJ2-4
CASSSRELAKNIQYF
>14|TRBV6-5|TRBJ1-1
CASSHDRAITEAFF
>14|TRBV12-3/TRBV12-4|TRBJ2-7
CASSVTSGRYEQYF
>13|TRBV11-2|TRBJ1-4
CASSGRGREKLFF
>15|TRBV4-3|TRBJ2-3
CASSQGDRRTDTQYF
>16|TRBV7-2|TRBJ2-2
CASSFTSRLNTGELFF
>14|TRBV7-2|TRBJ1-5
CASRDGTGNQPQHF
>14|TRBV7-9|TRBJ2-7
CASSSLGSPSEQYF
>16|TRBV3-1|TRBJ1-1
CASSQDQTGGFTEAFF
>15|TRBV7-2|TRBJ1-6
CASSLSGQGVSPLHF
>12|TRBV27|TRBJ2-3
CASSGHADTQYF